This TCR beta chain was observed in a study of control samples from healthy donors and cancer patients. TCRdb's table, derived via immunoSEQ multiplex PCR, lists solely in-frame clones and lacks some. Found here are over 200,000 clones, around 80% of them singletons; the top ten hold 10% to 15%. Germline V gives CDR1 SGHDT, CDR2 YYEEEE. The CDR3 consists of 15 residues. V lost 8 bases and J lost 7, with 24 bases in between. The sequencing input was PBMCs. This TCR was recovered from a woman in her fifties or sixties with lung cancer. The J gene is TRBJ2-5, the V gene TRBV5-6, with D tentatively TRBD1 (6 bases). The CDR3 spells CASHRDNLLVGTQYF. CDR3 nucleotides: TGTGCCAGTCACAGGGACAACCTGCTAGTGGGGACCCAGTACTTC. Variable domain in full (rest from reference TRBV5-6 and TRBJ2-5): DAGVTQSPTHLIKTRGQQVTLRCSPKSGHDTVSWYQQALGQGPQFIFQYYEEEERQRGNFPDRFSGHQFPNYSSELNVNALLLGDSALYLCASHRDNLLVGTQYFGPGTRLLVL.